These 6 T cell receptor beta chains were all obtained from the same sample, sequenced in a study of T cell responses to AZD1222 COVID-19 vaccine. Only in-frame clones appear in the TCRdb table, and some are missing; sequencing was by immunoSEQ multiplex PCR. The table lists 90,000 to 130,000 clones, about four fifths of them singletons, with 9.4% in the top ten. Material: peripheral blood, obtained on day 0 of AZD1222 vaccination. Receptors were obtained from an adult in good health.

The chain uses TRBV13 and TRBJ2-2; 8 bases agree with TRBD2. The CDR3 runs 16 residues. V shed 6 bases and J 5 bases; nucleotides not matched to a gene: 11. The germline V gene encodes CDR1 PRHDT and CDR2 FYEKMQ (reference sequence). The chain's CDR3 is CASRGRGGPWTGELFF. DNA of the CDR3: TGTGCCAGCAGAGGCCGGGGGGGTCCGTGGACCGGGGAGCTGTTTTTT.

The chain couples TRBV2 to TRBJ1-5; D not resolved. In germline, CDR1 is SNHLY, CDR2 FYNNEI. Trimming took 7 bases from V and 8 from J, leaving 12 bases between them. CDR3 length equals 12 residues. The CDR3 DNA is TGTGCCAGCATGGGGATGGGAGAGCCCCAGCATTTT. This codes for CASMGMGEPQHF.

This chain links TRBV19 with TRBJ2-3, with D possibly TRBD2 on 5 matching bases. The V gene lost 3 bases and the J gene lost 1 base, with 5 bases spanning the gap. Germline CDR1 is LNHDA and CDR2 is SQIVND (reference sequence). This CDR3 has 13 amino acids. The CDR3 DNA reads TGTGCCAGTAGTATTAGCGGCACAGATACGCAGTATTTT. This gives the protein CASSISGTDTQYF.

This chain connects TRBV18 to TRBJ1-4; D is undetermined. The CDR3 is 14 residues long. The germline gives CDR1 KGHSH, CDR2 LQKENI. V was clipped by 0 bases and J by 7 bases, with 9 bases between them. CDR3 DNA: TGTGCCAGCTCACCACCCGGGGAGTCTGAAAAACTGTTTTTT. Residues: CASSPPGESEKLFF.

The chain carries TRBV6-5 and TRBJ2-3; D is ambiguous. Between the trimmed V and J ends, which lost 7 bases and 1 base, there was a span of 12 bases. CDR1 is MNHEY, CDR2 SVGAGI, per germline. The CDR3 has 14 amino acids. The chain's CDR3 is CASKTSTGTDTQYF. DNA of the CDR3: TGTGCCAGCAAAACGTCTACCGGCACAGATACGCAGTATTTT.

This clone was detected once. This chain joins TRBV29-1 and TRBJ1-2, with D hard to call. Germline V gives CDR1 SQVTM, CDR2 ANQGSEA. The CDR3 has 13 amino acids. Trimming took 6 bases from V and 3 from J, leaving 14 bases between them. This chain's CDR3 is CSVGLRLDYGYTF. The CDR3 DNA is TGCAGCGTCGGGCTTAGGCTGGACTATGGCTACACCTTC.